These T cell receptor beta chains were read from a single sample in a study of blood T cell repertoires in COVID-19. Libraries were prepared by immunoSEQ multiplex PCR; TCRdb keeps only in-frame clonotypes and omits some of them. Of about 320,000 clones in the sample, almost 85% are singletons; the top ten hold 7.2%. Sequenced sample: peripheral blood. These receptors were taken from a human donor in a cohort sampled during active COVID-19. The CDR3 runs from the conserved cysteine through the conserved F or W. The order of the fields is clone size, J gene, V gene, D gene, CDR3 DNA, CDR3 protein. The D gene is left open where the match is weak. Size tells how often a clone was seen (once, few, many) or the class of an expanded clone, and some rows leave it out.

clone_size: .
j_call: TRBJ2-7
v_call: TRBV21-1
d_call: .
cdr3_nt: TGTGCCAGCAGCAAACCGACTAGCGGGGGTTACGAGCAGTACTTC
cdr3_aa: CASSKPTSGGYEQYF

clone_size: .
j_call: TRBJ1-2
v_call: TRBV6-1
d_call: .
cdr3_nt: TGTGCCAGCAGTGAAACTCAGGGGAACTATGGCTACACCTTC
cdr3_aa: CASSETQGNYGYTF

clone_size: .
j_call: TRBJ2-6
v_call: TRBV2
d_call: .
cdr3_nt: TGTGCCAGCAAAGGGGAATCTATAGGGGCCAACGTCCTGACTTTC
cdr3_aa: CASKGESIGANVLTF

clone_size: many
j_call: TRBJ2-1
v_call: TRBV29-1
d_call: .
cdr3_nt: TGCAGCGTTGCCGGGACTTCATACAATGAGCAGTTCTTC
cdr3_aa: CSVAGTSYNEQFF

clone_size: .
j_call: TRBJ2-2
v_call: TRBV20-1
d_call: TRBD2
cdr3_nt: TGCAGTGCTAGTGATCTAGCGGGGGGTGACACCGGGGAGCTGTTTTTT
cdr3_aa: CSASDLAGGDTGELFF

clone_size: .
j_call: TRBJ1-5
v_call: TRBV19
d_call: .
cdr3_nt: TGTGCCAGTAGTATGGACACCGGGAGGAATCAGCCCCAGCATTTT
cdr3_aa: CASSMDTGRNQPQHF

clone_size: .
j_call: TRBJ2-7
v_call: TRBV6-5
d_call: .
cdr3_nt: TGTGCCAGCAGTCGCGGGGTTTACGAGCAGTACTTC
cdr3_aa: CASSRGVYEQYF

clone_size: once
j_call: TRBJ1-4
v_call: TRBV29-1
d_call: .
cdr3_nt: TGCAGCGCGGGACAAACTAATGAAAAACTGTTTTTT
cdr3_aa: CSAGQTNEKLFF

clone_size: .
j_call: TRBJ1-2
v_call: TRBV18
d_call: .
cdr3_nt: TGTGCCAGCTCCCCTCAGGGAGGAGGCCTCTATGGCTACACCTTC
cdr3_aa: CASSPQGGGLYGYTF

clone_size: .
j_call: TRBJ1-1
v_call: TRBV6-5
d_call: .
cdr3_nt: TGTGCCAGCAGTTACCTCAGGAACACTGAAGCTTTCTTT
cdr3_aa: CASSYLRNTEAFF

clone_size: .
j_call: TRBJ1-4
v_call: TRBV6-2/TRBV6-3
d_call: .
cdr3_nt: TGTGCCAGCAGCCCTACACCAAGGGGTGAAAAACTGTTTTTT
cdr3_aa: CASSPTPRGEKLFF

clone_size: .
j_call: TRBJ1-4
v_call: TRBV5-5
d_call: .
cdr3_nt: TGTGCCAGCAGCGCCCCCGGGAGGGGCAGGGTTGAAAAACTGTTTTTT
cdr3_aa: CASSAPGRGRVEKLFF

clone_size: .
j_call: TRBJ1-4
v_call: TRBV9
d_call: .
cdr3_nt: TGTGCCAGCAGCGTAGAGGGACGTTTCGGGGGTTATGAAAAACTGTTTTTT
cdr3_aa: CASSVEGRFGGYEKLFF

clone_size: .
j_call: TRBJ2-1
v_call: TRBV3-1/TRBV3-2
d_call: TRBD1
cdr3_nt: TGTGCCAGCAACACACCGGGACAGGAAAATGAGCAGTTCTTC
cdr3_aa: CASNTPGQENEQFF